This T cell receptor (beta chain) was obtained from a study of Graves' ophthalmopathy and Graves' hyperthyroidism. Findings and limits, study-wide: Appearing in blood as well were most expanded thyroid clonotypes above 0.001 frequency. Stable hyperthyroidism and ophthalmopathy were told apart by a 13-signature model, which achieved 85% to 90% sensitivity and approximately 82% specificity.

Trimming stripped 2 bases from V and 5 bases from J, with 9 bases between. The CDR3 loop spans 13 amino acids. Germline lookup yields CDR1 MNHEY and CDR2 SVGEGT. Amplified TCR beta CDR3 regions were obtained using RNA transcripts as template. An initial RT-PCR round employing HTBI primers preceded a second-round multiplex PCR. One entry per CDR3 protein results from TCRdb running MiXCR on the multiplex PCR reads. The table has roughly 480,000 distinct CDR3 sequences, about an eighth seen once. Only a few counts were recorded for this clonotype. What it recognizes is unknown. This sequence originates from a woman in her twenties or thirties with Graves' ophthalmopathy. The sequencing input was blood. This chain uses TRBV6-2 or TRBV6-3 with TRBJ2-5, with D perhaps assigned TRBD1 or TRBD2 (5 bases each). The CDR3: CASSYRDVETQYF. The CDR3 DNA follows: TGTGCCAGCAGTTACCGGGACGTCGAGACCCAGTACTTC.